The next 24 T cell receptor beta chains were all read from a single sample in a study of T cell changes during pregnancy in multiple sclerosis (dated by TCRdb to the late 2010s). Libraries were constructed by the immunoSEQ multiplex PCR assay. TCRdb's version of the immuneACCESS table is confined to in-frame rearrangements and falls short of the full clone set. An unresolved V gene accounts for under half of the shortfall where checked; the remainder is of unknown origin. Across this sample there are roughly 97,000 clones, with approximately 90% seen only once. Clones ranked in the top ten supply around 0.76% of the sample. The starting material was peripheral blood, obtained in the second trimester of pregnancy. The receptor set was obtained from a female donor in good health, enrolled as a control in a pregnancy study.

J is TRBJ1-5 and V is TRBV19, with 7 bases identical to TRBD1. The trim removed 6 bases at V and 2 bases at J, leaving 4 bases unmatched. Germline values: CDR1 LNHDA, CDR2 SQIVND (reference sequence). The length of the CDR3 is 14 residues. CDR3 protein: CASRDGQGNQPQHF. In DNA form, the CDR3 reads TGTGCCAGTAGGGATGGACAGGGCAATCAGCCCCAGCATTTT.

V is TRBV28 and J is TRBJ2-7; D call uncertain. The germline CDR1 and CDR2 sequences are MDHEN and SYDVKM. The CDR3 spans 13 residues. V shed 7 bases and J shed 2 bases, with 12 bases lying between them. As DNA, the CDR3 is TGTGCCAGCACCCTCTTGAACACCTACGAGCAGTACTTC. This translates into CASTLLNTYEQYF. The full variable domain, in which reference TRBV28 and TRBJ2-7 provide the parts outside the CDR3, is DVKVTQSSRYLVKRTGEKVFLECVQDMDHENMFWYRQDPGLGLRLIYFSYDVKMKEKGDIPEGYSVSREKKERFSLILESASTNQTSMYLCASTLLNTYEQYFGPGTRLTVT.

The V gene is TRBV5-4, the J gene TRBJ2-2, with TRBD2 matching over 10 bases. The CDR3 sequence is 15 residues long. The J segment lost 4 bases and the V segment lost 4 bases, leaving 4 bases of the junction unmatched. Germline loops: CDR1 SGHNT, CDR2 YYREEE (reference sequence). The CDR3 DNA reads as TGTGCCAGCAGCCCTAGCGGGGGTATCACCGGGGAGCTGTTTTTT. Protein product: CASSPSGGITGELFF.

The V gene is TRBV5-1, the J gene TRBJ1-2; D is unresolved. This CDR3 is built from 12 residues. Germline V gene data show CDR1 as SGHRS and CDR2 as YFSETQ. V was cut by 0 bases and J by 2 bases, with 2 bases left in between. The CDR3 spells CASSLANYGYTF. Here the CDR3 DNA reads TGCGCCAGCAGCTTGGCGAACTATGGCTACACCTTC.

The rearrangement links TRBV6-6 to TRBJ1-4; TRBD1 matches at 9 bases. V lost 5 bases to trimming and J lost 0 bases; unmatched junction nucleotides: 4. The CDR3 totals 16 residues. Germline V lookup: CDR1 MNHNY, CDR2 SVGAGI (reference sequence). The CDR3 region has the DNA TGTGCCAGCAGTCGGGACAGGGCCTCAACTAATGAAAAACTGTTTTTT. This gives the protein CASSRDRASTNEKLFF.

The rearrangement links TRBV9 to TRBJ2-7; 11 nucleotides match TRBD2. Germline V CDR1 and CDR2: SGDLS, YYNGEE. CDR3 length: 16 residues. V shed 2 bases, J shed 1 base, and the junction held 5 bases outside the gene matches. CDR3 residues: CASSVRLAGKSYEQYF. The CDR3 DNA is TGTGCCAGCAGCGTCCGACTAGCGGGAAAATCCTACGAGCAGTACTTC.

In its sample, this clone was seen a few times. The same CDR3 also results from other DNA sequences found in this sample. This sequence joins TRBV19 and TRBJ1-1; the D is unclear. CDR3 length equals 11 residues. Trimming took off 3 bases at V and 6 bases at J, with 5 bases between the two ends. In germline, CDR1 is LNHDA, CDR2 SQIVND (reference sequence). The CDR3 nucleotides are TGTGCCAGTAGTATGGCCGCTGAAGCTTTCTTT. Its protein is CASSMAAEAFF.

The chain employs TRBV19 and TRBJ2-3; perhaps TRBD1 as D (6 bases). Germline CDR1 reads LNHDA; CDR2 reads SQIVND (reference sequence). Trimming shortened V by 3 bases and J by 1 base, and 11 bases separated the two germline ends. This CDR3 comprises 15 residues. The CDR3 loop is CASSIGKGGTDTQYF. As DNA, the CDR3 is TGTGCCAGTAGTATTGGGAAGGGGGGCACAGATACGCAGTATTTT.

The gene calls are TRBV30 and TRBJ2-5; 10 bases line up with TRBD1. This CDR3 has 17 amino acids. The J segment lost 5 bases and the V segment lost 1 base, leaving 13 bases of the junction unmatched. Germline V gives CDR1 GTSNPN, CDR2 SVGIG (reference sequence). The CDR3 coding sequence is TGTGCCTGGAGTGCTCCGGGACAGGGGTCTGAGGGCGAGACCCAGTACTTC. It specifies CAWSAPGQGSEGETQYF.

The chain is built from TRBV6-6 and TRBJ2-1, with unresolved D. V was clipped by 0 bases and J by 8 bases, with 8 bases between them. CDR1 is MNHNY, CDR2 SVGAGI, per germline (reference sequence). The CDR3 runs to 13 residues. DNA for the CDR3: TGTGCCAGCAGTTACTCGCGCCCGGATGAGCAGTTCTTC. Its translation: CASSYSRPDEQFF.

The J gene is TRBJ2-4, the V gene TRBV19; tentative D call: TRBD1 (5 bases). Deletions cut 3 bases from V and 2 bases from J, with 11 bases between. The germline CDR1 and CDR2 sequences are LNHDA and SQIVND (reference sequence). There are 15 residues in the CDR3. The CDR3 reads CASSMTTATKNIQYF. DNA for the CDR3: TGTGCCAGTAGTATGACGACAGCCACCAAAAACATTCAGTACTTC.

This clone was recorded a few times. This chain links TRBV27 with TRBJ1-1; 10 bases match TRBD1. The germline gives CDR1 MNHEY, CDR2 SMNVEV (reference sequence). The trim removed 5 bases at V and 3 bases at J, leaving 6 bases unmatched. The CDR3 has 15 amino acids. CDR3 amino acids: CASSAAGTGDTEAFF. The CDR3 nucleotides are TGTGCCAGCAGTGCTGCCGGGACAGGGGACACTGAAGCTTTCTTT.

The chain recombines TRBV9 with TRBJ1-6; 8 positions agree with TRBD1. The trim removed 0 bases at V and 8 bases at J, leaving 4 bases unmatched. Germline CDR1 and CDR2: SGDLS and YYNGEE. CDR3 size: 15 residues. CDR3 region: CASSVGPGGDSPLHF. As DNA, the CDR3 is TGTGCCAGCAGCGTAGGGCCAGGGGGCGATTCACCCCTCCACTTT.

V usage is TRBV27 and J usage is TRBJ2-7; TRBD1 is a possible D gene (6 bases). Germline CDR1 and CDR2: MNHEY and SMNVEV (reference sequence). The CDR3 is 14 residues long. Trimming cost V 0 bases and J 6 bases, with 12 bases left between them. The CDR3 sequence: CASSLSGRGGEQYF. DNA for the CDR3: TGTGCCAGCAGTTTATCGGGCAGGGGTGGCGAGCAGTACTTC.

The DNA for the CDR3 is TGCGCCAGCAGCCAACACAGGGAAGCTGGAAACACCATATATTTT. Translated: CASSQHREAGNTIYF. The J gene is TRBJ1-3, the V gene TRBV4-1; the D gene is possibly TRBD1 (6 bases). The V gene lost 2 bases and the J gene lost 2 bases, with 10 bases spanning the gap. The length of the CDR3 is 15 residues. Germline loops: CDR1 MGHRA, CDR2 YSYEKL.

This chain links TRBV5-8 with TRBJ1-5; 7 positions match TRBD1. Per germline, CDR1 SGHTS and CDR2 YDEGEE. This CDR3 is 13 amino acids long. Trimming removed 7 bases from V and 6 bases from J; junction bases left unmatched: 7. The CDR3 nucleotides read TGTGCCAGCGAACGGACAGGAGCTCAGCCCCAGCATTTT. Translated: CASERTGAQPQHF.

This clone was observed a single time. CDR3 in amino acids: CASRGQGVNYGYTF. CDR3 DNA: TGTGCCAGCAGAGGCCAGGGTGTGAACTATGGCTACACCTTC. This chain connects TRBV6-4 to TRBJ1-2, with D maybe TRBD1 (5 bases). V lost 6 bases and J 2 bases, leaving 13 bases between the germline ends. The CDR3 runs 14 residues. Germline lookup yields CDR1 MRHNA and CDR2 SNTAGT.

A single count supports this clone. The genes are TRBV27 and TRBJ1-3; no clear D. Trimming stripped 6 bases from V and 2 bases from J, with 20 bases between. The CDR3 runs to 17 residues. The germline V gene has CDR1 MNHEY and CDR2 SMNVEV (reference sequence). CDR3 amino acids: CASRDFGRREPGNTIYF. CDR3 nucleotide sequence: TGTGCCAGCAGGGACTTCGGACGGAGGGAGCCTGGAAACACCATATATTTT.

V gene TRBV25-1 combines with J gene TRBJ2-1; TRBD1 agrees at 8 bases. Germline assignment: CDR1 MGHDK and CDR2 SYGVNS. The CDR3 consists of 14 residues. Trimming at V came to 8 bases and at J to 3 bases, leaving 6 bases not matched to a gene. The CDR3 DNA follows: TGTGCCAGCGGACGGACAGGGAACTACAATGAGCAGTTCTTC. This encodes CASGRTGNYNEQFF. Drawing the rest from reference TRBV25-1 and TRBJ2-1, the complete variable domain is EADIYQTPRYLVIGTGKKITLECSQTMGHDKMYWYQQDPGMELHLIHYSYGVNSTEKGDLSSESTVSRIRTEHFPLTLESARPSHTSQYLCASGRTGNYNEQFFGPGTRLTVL.

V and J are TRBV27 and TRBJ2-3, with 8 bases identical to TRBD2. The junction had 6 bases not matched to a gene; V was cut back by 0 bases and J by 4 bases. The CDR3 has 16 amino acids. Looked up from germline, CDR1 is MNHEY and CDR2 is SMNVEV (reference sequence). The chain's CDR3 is CASSLSGLAVADTQYF. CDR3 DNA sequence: TGTGCCAGCAGTTTATCTGGACTAGCCGTCGCAGATACGCAGTATTTT.

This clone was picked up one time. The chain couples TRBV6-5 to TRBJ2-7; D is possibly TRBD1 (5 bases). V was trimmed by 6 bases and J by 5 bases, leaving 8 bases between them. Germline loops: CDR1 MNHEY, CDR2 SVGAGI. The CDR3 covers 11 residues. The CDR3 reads CASRQVNEQYF. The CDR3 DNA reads TGTGCCAGCAGACAGGTGAACGAGCAGTACTTC.

In nucleotides, the CDR3 is TGTGCCAGCAGTTACGAGACAGGACGCCGAGAGACCCAGTACTTC. It translates to CASSYETGRRETQYF. This chain uses TRBV6-5 with TRBJ2-5; D perhaps matches TRBD1 (6 bases). Germline V gives CDR1 MNHEY, CDR2 SVGAGI. Trimming pared 2 bases from V and 4 bases from J, leaving 14 bases between. The CDR3 runs 15 residues.

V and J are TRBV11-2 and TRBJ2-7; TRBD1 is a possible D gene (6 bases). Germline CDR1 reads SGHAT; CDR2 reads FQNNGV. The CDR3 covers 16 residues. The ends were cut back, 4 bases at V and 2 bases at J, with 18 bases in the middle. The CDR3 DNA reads TGTGCCAGCAGCTCCCGTGGGGGCGATCTAACCTACGAGCAGTACTTC. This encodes CASSSRGGDLTYEQYF.

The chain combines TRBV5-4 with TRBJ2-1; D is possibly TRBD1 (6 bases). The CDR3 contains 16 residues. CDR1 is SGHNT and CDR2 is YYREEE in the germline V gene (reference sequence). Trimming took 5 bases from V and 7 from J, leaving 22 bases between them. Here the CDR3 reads CASRPFQRYTGNEQFF. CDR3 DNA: TGTGCCAGCAGGCCTTTTCAACGGTACACAGGGAATGAGCAGTTCTTC.